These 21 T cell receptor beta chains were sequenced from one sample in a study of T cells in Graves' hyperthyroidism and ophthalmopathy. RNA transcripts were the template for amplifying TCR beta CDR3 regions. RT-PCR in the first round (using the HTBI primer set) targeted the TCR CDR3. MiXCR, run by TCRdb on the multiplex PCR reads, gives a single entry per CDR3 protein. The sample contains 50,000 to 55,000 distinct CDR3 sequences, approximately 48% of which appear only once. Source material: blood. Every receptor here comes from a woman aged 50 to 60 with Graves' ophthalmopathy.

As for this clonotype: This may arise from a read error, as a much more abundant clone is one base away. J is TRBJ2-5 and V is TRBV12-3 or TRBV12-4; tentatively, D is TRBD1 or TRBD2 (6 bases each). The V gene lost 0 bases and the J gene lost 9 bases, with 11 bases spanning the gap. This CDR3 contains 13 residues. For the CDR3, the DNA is TGTGCCAGCAGTTTAGCCCCGAGGGGGGCCCAGTACTTC. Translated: CASSLAPRGAQYF.

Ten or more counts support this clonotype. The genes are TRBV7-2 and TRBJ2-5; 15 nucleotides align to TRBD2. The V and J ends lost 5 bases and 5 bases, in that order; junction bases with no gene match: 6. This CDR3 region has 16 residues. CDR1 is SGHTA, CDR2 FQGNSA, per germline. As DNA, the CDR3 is TGTGCCAGCAGCAGGACTAGCGGGGGGGCCGCGGAGACCCAGTACTTC. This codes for CASSRTSGGAAETQYF. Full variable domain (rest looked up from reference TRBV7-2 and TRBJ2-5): GAGVSQSPSNKVTEKGKDVELRCDPISGHTALYWYRQSLGQGLEFLIYFQGNSAPDKSGLPSDRFSAERTGGSVSTLTIQRTQQEDSAVYLCASSRTSGGAAETQYFGPGTRLLVL.

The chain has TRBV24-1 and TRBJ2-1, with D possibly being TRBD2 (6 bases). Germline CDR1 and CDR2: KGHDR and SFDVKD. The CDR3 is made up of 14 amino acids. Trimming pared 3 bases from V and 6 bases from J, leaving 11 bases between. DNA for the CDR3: TGTGCCACCAGTGATAGTGCTAGCGTCAATGAGCAGTTCTTC. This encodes CATSDSASVNEQFF.

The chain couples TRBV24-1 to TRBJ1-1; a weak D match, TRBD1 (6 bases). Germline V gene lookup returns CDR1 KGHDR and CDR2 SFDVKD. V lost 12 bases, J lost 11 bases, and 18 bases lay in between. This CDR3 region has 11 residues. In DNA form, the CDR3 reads TGTGCCCCACGAGGAGGGGGGAGGGCTTTCTTT. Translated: CAPRGGGRAFF.

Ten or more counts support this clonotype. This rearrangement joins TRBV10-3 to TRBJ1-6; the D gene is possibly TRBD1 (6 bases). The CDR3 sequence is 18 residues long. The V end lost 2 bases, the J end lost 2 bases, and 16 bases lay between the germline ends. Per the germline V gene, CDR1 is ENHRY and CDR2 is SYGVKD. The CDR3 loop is CAISETPRRDTYNSPLHF. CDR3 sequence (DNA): TGTGCCATCAGTGAGACCCCGAGAAGGGACACCTATAATTCACCCCTCCACTTT.

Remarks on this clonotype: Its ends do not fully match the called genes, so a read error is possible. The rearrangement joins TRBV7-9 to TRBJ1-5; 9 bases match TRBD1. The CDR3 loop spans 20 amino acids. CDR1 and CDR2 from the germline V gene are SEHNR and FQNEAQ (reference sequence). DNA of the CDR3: TGCGCCAGCAGCCACCTAATCACAGGGGGCAGGGGTTGGGGCAATCAGCCCCAGCATTTT. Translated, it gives CASSHLITGGRGWGNQPQHF.

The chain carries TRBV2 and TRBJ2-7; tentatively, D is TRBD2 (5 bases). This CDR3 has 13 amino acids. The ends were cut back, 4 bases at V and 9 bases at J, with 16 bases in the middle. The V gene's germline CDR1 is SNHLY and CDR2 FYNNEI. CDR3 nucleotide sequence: TGTGCCAGCAGTGGACAAGCCGGGAAAGGGCAGTACTTC. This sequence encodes CASSGQAGKGQYF.

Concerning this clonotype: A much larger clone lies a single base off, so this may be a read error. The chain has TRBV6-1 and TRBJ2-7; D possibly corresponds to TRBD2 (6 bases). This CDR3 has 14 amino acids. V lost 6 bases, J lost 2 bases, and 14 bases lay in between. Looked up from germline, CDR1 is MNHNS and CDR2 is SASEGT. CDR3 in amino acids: CASRIAAGAYEQYF. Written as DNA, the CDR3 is TGTGCCAGCAGGATAGCGGCTGGCGCCTACGAGCAGTACTTC.

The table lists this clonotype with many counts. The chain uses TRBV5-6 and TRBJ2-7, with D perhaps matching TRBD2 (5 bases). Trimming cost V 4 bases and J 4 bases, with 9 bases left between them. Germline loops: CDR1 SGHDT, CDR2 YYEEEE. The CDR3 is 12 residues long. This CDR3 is CASSTDLYEQYF. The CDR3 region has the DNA TGTGCCAGCAGCACGGACTTGTACGAGCAGTACTTC.

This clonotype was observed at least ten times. CDR3 nucleotides: TGTGCCAGCAGGATAGCGGCTAGCTCCTACGAGCAGTACTTC. Residues: CASRIAASSYEQYF. The chain joins TRBV6-1 to TRBJ2-7; weak D call: TRBD2 (6 bases). CDR3 length: 14 amino acids. From germline, CDR1 is MNHNS and CDR2 SASEGT. Trimming took 6 bases from V and 0 from J, leaving 12 bases between them.

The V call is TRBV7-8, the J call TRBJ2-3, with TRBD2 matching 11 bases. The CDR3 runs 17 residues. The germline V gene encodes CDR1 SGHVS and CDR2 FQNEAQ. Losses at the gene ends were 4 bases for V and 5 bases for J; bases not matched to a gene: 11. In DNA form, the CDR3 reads TGTGCCAGCAGCTCCGTAGCGGGAGGGCCCATTGGAGATACGCAGTATTTT. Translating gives CASSSVAGGPIGDTQYF.

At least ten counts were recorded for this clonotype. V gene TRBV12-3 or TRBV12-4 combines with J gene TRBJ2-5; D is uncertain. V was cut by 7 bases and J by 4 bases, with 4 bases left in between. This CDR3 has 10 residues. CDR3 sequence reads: CASMGETQYF. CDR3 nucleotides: TGTGCCAGCATGGGAGAGACCCAGTACTTC.

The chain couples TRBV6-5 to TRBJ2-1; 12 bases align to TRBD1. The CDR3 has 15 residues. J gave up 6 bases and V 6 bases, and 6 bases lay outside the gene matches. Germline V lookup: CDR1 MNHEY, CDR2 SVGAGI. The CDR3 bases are TGTGCCAGCAGGGGACAGGGGGCCGGGGTCAATGAGCAGTTCTTC. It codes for CASRGQGAGVNEQFF.

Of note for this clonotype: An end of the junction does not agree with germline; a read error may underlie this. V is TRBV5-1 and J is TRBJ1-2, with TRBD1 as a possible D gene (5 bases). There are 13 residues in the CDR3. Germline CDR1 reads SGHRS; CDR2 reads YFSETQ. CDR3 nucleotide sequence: TGCACCAGCAGCTTGGAGGGGCCCTATGGCCACACCTTC. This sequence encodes CTSSLEGPYGHTF.

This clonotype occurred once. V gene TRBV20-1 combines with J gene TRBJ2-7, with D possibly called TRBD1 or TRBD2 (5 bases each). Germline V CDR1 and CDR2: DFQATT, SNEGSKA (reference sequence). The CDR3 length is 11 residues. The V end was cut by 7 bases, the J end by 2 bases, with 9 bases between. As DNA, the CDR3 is TGCAGTGGAGGGGAGACCTACGAGCAGTACTTC. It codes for CSGGETYEQYF.

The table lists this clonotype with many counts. The CDR3 spells CASSLSGGGYTF. CDR3 bases: TGTGCCAGCAGCCTGAGTGGAGGCGGCTACACCTTC. The rearrangement joins TRBV7-2 to TRBJ1-2; D not certain. The CDR3 length is 12 residues. The V end was cut by 5 bases, the J end by 8 bases, with 12 bases between. Germline assignment: CDR1 SGHTA and CDR2 FQGNSA.

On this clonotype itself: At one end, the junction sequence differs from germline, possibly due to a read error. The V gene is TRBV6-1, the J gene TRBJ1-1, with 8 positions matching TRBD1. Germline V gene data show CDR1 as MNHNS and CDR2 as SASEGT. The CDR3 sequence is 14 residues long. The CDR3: CASSGNRGNNEAFF. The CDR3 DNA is TGTGCCAGCAGTGGGAACAGGGGGAACAATGAAGCTTTCTTT.

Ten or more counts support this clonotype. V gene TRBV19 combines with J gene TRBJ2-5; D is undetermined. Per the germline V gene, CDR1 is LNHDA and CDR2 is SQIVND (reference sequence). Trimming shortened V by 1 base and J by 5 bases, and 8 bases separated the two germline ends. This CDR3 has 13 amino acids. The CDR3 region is CASSIVGSETQYF. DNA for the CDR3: TGTGCCAGTAGTATAGTGGGATCTGAGACCCAGTACTTC. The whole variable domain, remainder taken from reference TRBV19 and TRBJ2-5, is DGGITQSPKYLFRKEGQNVTLSCEQNLNHDAMYWYRQDPGQGLRLIYYSQIVNDFQKGDIAEGYSVSREKKESFPLTVTSAQKNPTAFYLCASSIVGSETQYFGPGTRLLVL.

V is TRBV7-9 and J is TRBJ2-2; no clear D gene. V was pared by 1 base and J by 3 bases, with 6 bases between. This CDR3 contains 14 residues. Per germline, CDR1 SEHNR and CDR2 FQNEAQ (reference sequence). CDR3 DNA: TGTGCCAGCAGCTTAGGACAAGACACCGGGGAGCTGTTTTTT. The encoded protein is CASSLGQDTGELFF.

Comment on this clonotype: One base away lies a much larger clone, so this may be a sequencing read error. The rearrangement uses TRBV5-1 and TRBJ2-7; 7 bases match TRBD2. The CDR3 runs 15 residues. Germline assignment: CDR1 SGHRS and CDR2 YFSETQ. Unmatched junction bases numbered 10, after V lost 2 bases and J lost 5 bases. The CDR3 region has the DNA TGCGCCAGCAGCTTAGTAGCGGGTAGCGCCCACGAGCAGTACTTC. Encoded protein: CASSLVAGSAHEQYF.

The CDR3 protein is CASTKGRLVGLDEQFF. The DNA of the CDR3 is TGCGCCAGCACCAAGGGGAGGCTAGTAGGTCTCGATGAGCAGTTCTTC. The chain links TRBV10-2 to TRBJ2-1; D is perhaps TRBD2 (6 bases). V was trimmed by 7 bases and J by 8 bases, leaving 24 bases between them. This CDR3 comprises 16 residues. Germline V gene sequence: CDR1 WSHSY, CDR2 SAAADI.